This T cell receptor (beta chain) was documented in a study of T cells in Graves' hyperthyroidism and ophthalmopathy. RNA transcripts gave rise to amplified TCR beta CDR3 regions. First-round RT-PCR of the TCR CDR3 relied on the HTBI primer set. TCRdb re-called the multiplex PCR reads through MiXCR, storing one row per CDR3 protein. This table has about 590,000 distinct CDR3 sequences, approximately 15% appearing once. This clonotype showed up many times. Germline CDR1 and CDR2: DFQATT and SNEGSKA (reference sequence). Trimming took 3 bases from V and 5 from J, leaving 19 bases between them. CDR3 size: 16 residues. The source of the PBMCs was around 9 ml of fresh peripheral blood.

Sequenced material: blood. This TCR was recovered from a woman between 18 and 29 years old with Graves' ophthalmopathy. This rearrangement joins TRBV20-1 to TRBJ2-2; weak D call: TRBD2 (5 bases). The CDR3: CSASTYTGKVTGELFF. DNA of the CDR3: TGCAGTGCTAGTACCTATACGGGGAAAGTAACCGGGGAGCTGTTTTTT.